This TCR beta chain was captured in a study of T cell responses to AZD1222 COVID-19 vaccine. TCRdb keeps only in-frame clones here, not all; method: immunoSEQ multiplex PCR. The top ten clones hold 3.4% of a sample with 130,000 to 150,000 clones, over 75% of them seen once. Trimming cost V 6 bases and J 8 bases, with 13 bases left between them. CDR3 size: 13 residues. CDR1 and CDR2 (germline): LGHNT, FRNRAP. Sequenced material: peripheral blood, taken on day 0 of AZD1222 vaccination. The chain couples TRBV12-5 to TRBJ1-4; no clear D. This receptor was identified in an adult in good health. The CDR3 loop reads CASGFKPGEKLFF. The CDR3 bases are TGTGCTAGTGGATTCAAGCCCGGCGAAAAACTGTTTTTT.